The T cell receptor (beta chain) described here comes from a study of human thymus T cells. General study results and limits: There were highly overlapping thymic repertoires among unrelated individuals, as related research reported. In thymic and blood repertoires alike, V and J usage looked biased.

As to this clone: The target antigen is unknown.

Profiling relied on immunoSEQ multiplex PCR, and the TCRdb table lists in-frame clones only, not all of them. This sample carries around 70,000 clones, approximately 95% of them seen once, and the ten largest clones take approximately 0.031%. Thymus tissue for the work was resected from patients undergoing corrective heart surgery. Samples came from healthy Finnish infants during open corrective cardiac surgery. This CDR3 is 14 amino acids long. Germline CDR1 is LGHNA and CDR2 is YSLEER. Between the trimmed V and J ends, which lost 6 bases and 4 bases, there was a span of 12 bases. Sequencing was done on a sample of thymus tissue. The chain joins TRBV4-3 to TRBJ2-2; the D is unclear. The receptor's source is a girl younger than two with a congenital heart defect but otherwise immunologically healthy. The CDR3 sequence: CASRPRIGTGELFF. CDR3 coding DNA: TGCGCCAGCAGACCCAGGATCGGCACCGGGGAGCTGTTTTTT.